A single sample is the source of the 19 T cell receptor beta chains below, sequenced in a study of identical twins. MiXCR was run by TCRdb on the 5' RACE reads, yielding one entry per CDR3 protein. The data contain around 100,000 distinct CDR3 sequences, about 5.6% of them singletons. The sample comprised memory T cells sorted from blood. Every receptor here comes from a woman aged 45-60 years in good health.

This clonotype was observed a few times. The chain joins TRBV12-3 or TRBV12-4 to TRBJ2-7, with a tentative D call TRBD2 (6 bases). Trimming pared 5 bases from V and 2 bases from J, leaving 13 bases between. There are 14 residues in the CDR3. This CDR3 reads CASSAWGGTYEQYF. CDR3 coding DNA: TGTGCCAGCAGTGCCTGGGGCGGGACCTACGAGCAGTACTTC.

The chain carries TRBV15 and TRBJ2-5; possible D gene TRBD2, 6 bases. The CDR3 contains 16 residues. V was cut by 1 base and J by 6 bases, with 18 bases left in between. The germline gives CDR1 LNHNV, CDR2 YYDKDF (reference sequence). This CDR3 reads CATSRVALGGGKTQYF. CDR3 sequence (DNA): TGTGCCACCAGCAGAGTGGCCCTCGGGGGTGGGAAGACCCAGTACTTC. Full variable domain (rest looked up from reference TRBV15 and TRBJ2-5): DAMVIQNPRYQVTQFGKPVTLSCSQTLNHNVMYWYQQKSSQAPKLLFHYYDKDFNNEADTPDNFQSRRPNTSFCFLDIRSPGLGDTAMYLCATSRVALGGGKTQYFGPGTRLLVL.

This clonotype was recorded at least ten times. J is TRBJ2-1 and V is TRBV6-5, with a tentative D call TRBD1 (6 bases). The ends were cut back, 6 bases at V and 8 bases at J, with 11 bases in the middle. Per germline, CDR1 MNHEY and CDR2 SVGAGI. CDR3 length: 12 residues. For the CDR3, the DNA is TGTGCCAGCAGCCCAGGGGCCTATGAGCAGTTCTTC. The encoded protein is CASSPGAYEQFF.

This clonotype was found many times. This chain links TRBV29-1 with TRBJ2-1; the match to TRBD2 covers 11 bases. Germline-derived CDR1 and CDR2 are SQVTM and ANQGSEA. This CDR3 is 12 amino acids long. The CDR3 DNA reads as TGCAGTCTGGGACTAGCGGACAATGAGCAGTTCTTC. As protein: CSLGLADNEQFF.

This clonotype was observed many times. The CDR3 spells CASSSVPGQGQPLHF. The CDR3 nucleotides read TGTGCCAGCAGTTCTGTCCCGGGACAGGGGCAACCCCTCCACTTT. V usage is TRBV6-5 and J usage is TRBJ1-6, with TRBD1 matching over 10 bases. The germline gives CDR1 MNHEY, CDR2 SVGAGI. The CDR3 spans 15 residues. The V and J ends lost 4 bases and 12 bases, in that order; junction bases with no gene match: 9.

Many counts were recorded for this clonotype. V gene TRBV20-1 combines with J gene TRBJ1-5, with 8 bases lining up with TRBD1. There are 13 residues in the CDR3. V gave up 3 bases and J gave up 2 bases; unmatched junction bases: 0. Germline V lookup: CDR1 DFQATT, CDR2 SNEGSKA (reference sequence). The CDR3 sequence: CSARTGGNQPQHF. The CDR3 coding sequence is TGCAGTGCTAGGACAGGGGGCAATCAGCCCCAGCATTTT.

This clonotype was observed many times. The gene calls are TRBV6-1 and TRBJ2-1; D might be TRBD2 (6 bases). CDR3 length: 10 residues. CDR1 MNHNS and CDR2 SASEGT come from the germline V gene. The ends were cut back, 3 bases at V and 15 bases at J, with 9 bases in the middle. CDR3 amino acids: CASSDGGPFF. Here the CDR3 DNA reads TGTGCCAGCAGTGATGGAGGGCCGTTCTTC.

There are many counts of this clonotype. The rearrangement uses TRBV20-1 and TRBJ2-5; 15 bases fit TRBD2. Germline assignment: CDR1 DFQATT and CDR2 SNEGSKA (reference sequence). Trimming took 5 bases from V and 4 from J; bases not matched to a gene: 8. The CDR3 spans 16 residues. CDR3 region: CSADGTSGRSTETQYF. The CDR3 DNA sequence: TGCAGTGCTGATGGGACTAGCGGGAGGTCTACAGAGACCCAGTACTTC.

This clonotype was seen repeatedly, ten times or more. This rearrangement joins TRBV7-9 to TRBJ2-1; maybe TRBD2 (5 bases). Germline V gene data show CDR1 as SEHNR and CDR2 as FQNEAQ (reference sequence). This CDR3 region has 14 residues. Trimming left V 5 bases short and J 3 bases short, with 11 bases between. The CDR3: CASSPQGSYNEQFF. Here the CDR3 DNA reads TGTGCCAGCAGCCCCCAAGGGAGCTACAATGAGCAGTTCTTC.

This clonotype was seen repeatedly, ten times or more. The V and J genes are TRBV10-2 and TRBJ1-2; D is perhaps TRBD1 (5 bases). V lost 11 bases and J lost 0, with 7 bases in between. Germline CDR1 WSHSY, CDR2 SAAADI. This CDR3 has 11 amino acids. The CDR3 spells CALGANYGYTF. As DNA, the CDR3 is TGCGCCCTAGGGGCTAACTATGGCTACACCTTC.

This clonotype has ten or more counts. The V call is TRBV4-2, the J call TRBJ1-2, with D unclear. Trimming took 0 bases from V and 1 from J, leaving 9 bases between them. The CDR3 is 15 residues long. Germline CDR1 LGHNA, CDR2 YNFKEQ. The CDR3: CASSQDQNLNYGYTF. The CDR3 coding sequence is TGTGCCAGCAGCCAAGATCAGAACCTTAACTATGGCTACACCTTC.

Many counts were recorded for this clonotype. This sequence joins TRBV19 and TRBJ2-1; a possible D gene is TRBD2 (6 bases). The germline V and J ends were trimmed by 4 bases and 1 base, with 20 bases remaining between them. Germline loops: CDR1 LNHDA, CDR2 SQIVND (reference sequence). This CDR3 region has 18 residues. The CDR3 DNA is TGTGCCAGTAGTAAACGGAGCCCAGCGGGCCTTTCCTACAATGAGCAGTTCTTC. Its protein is CASSKRSPAGLSYNEQFF.

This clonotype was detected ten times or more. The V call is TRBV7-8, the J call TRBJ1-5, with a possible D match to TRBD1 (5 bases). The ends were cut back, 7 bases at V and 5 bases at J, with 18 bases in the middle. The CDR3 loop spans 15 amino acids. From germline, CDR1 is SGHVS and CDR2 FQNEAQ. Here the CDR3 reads CASTHSGNGDQPQHF. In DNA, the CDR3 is TGTGCCAGCACCCACTCAGGGAACGGGGATCAGCCCCAGCATTTT.

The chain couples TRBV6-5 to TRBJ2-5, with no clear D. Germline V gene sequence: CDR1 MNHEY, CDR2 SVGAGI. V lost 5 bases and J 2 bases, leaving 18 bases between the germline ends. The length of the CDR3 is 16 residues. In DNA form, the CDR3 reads TGTGCCAGCAGTGTCTGGGTGGGCCTGAAGCAAGAGACCCAGTACTTC. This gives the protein CASSVWVGLKQETQYF.

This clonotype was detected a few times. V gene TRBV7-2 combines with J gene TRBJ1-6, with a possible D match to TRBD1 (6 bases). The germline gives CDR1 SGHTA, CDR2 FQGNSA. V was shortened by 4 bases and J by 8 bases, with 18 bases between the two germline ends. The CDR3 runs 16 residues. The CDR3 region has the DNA TGTGCCAGCAGCTCCGTGGCCACAGGGAGGGATTCACCCCTCCACTTT. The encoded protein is CASSSVATGRDSPLHF.

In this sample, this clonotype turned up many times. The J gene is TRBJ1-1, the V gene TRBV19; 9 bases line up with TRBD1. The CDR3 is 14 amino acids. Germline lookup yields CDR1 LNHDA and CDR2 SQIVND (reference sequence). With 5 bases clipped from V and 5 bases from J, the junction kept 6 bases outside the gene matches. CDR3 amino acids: CASSSTTGGTEAFF. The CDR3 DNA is TGTGCCAGTAGTTCTACGACAGGGGGGACTGAAGCTTTCTTT.

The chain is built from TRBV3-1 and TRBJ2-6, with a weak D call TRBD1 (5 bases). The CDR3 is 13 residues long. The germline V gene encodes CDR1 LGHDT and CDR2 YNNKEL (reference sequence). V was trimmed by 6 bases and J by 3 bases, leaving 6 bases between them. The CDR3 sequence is CASRGLGANVLTF. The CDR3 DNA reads TGTGCCAGCAGGGGGCTTGGGGCCAACGTCCTGACTTTC.

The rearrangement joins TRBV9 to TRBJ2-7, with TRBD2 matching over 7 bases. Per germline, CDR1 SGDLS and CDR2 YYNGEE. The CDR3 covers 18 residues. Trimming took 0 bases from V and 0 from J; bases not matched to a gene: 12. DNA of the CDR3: TGTGCCAGCAGCGTAGATCTTAGCGGGTCCCAGACCTCCTACGAGCAGTACTTC. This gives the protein CASSVDLSGSQTSYEQYF.

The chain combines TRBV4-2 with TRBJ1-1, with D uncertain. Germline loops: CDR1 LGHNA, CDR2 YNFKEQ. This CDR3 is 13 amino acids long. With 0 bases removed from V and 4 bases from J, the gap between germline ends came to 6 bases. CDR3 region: CASSQDHGTEAFF. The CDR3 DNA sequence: TGTGCCAGCAGCCAAGATCACGGCACTGAAGCTTTCTTT.